Each of the 22 T cell receptor beta chains below was sequenced from the same sample in a study of control samples from healthy donors and cancer patients. Libraries were prepared by immunoSEQ multiplex PCR; TCRdb keeps only in-frame clonotypes and omits some of them. The sample contains around 30,000 clones, approximately 93% of which appear only once. Sequenced: PBMCs. The receptor source for this set is a man aged 40-55 years with colorectal cancer.

The rearrangement uses TRBV2 and TRBJ1-5; D is unclear. The V gene lost 4 bases and the J gene lost 6 bases, with 19 bases spanning the gap. This CDR3 has 16 amino acids. Germline V gene data show CDR1 as SNHLY and CDR2 as FYNNEI. The CDR3 protein is CASSGSTWGSSQPQHF. CDR3 DNA sequence: TGTGCCAGCAGTGGATCCACTTGGGGTTCTAGTCAGCCCCAGCATTTT. Combining the CDR3 with reference TRBV2 and TRBJ1-5 gives the whole variable domain EPEVTQTPSHQVTQMGQEVILRCVPISNHLYFYWYRQILGQKVEFLVSFYNNEISEKSEIFDDQFSVERPDGSNFTLKIRSTKLEDSAMYFCASSGSTWGSSQPQHFGDGTRLSIL.

This clone was observed once. The V call is TRBV6-5, the J call TRBJ1-2; D is uncertain. V lost 4 bases and J lost 11, with 14 bases in between. CDR1 and CDR2 (germline): MNHEY, SVGAGI. The CDR3 is made up of 12 amino acids. In DNA form, the CDR3 reads TGTGCCAGCAGTTCCTCGGCGGATTGGTACACCTTC. As protein: CASSSSADWYTF.

This clone was seen just once. The chain carries TRBV6-2 or TRBV6-3 and TRBJ2-1; unclear D gene. Between the trimmed V and J ends, which lost 2 bases and 7 bases, there was a span of 9 bases. Germline V CDR1 and CDR2: MNHEY, SVGEGT. This CDR3 is 13 amino acids long. CDR3 bases: TGTGCCAGCAGTTACGACCCGCCAAATGAGCAGTTCTTC. Translated: CASSYDPPNEQFF.

CDR3: CASSQGYNQPQHF. In nucleotides, the CDR3 is TGTGCCAGCAGCCAGGGGTATAATCAGCCCCAGCATTTT. V and J are TRBV3-1 (or the pseudogene TRBV3-2) and TRBJ1-5; D unclear. The CDR3 consists of 13 residues. CDR1 and CDR2 (germline): LGHDT, YNNKEL (reference sequence). Trimming shortened V by 3 bases and J by 4 bases, and 7 bases separated the two germline ends.

This rearrangement joins TRBV19 to TRBJ2-1; the D gene is possibly TRBD1 (5 bases). Germline CDR1 reads LNHDA; CDR2 reads SQIVND (reference sequence). V was cut by 10 bases and J by 7 bases, with 17 bases left in between. This CDR3 is 13 amino acids long. This CDR3 is CATAGQANNEQFF. CDR3 nucleotide sequence: TGTGCCACCGCAGGGCAGGCTAATAATGAGCAGTTCTTC. The whole variable domain, filled in from reference TRBV19 and TRBJ2-1, reads DGGITQSPKYLFRKEGQNVTLSCEQNLNHDAMYWYRQDPGQGLRLIYYSQIVNDFQKGDIAEGYSVSREKKESFPLTVTSAQKNPTAFYLCATAGQANNEQFFGPGTRLTVL.

The V gene is TRBV7-3, the J gene TRBJ1-1; D call uncertain. The CDR3 totals 13 residues. V lost 1 base and J 2 bases, leaving 5 bases between the germline ends. Germline-derived CDR1 and CDR2 are SGHTA and FQGTGA. The DNA of the CDR3 is TGTGCCAGCAGCTTAAGGGCTAACACTGAAGCTTTCTTT. Its protein product is CASSLRANTEAFF.

The rearrangement uses TRBV24-1 and TRBJ2-1, with TRBD2 identical over 7 bases. CDR3 length: 18 amino acids. The germline CDR1 and CDR2 sequences are KGHDR and SFDVKD. Trimming at V came to 4 bases and at J to 8 bases, leaving 19 bases not matched to a gene. CDR3 nucleotide sequence: TGTGCCACCAGTGACCCCGGGGGGAAAGCGGGCCCTAGGGATGAGCAGTTCTTC. It encodes CATSDPGGKAGPRDEQFF.

The genes are TRBV2 and TRBJ2-7, with a tentative D call TRBD1 (5 bases). The CDR3 sequence is 13 residues long. Between the trimmed V and J ends, which lost 1 base and 6 bases, there was a span of 10 bases. Germline V gene lookup returns CDR1 SNHLY and CDR2 FYNNEI. CDR3: CASSEDRRSEQYF. DNA of the CDR3: TGTGCCAGCAGTGAAGACAGGCGATCCGAGCAGTACTTC. The entire variable domain, with the rest obtained from reference TRBV2 and TRBJ2-7, is as follows: EPEVTQTPSHQVTQMGQEVILRCVPISNHLYFYWYRQILGQKVEFLVSFYNNEISEKSEIFDDQFSVERPDGSNFTLKIRSTKLEDSAMYFCASSEDRRSEQYFGPGTRLTVT.

The gene calls are TRBV30 and TRBJ1-5; 9 bases are shared with TRBD1. The J segment lost 4 bases and the V segment lost 3 bases, leaving 7 bases of the junction unmatched. From germline, CDR1 is GTSNPN and CDR2 SVGIG (reference sequence). The CDR3 totals 15 residues. The DNA of the CDR3 is TGTGCCTGGAGCACCGCGGGGACAGGGAATCAGCCCCAGCATTTT. Amino acids: CAWSTAGTGNQPQHF. Drawing the rest from reference TRBV30 and TRBJ1-5, the complete variable domain is SQTIHQWPATLVQPVGSPLSLECTVEGTSNPNLYWYRQAAGRGLQLLFYSVGIGQISSEVPQNLSASRPQDRQFILSSKKLLLSDSGFYLCAWSTAGTGNQPQHFGDGTRLSIL.

The chain has TRBV6-2 or TRBV6-3 and TRBJ1-1; 8 positions agree with TRBD1. Germline values: CDR1 MNHEY, CDR2 SVGEGT. Unmatched junction bases numbered 5, after V lost 4 bases and J lost 4 bases. This CDR3 spans 14 amino acids. The CDR3 DNA reads TGTGCCAGCAGTTTCACGACAGGGGTCACTGAAGCTTTCTTT. Amino acid sequence: CASSFTTGVTEAFF.

V usage is TRBV6-5 and J usage is TRBJ2-5, with TRBD1 matching 9 bases. The trim removed 5 bases at V and 4 bases at J, leaving 5 bases unmatched. Germline V gene lookup returns CDR1 MNHEY and CDR2 SVGAGI. The CDR3 has 14 residues. This CDR3 reads CASSKLDRGETQYF. The CDR3 DNA reads TGTGCCAGCAGTAAATTGGACAGGGGAGAGACCCAGTACTTC.

The rearrangement links TRBV6-5 to TRBJ1-1, with D hard to call. The germline V and J ends were trimmed by 4 bases and 14 bases, with 20 bases remaining between them. The CDR3 covers 13 residues. Germline-derived CDR1 and CDR2 are MNHEY and SVGAGI. The CDR3 region is CASSSPGPPKMFF. CDR3 DNA: TGTGCCAGCAGTTCCCCTGGGCCTCCTAAGATGTTCTTT.

This chain connects TRBV2 to TRBJ2-1, with 9 positions matching TRBD1. The CDR3 length is 15 residues. Germline lookup yields CDR1 SNHLY and CDR2 FYNNEI. V shed 6 bases, J shed 7 bases, and the junction held 10 bases outside the gene matches. In DNA form, the CDR3 reads TGTGCCAGCAGGTCCGGGACAGGGACGGCAAATGAGCAGTTCTTC. Its protein product is CASRSGTGTANEQFF.

This clone has a handful of counts. V usage is TRBV6-5 and J usage is TRBJ1-1; perhaps TRBD1 as D (5 bases). Trimming removed 0 bases from V and 4 bases from J, with 9 bases in between. The germline V gene has CDR1 MNHEY and CDR2 SVGAGI. CDR3 size: 14 residues. The CDR3 spells CASSYSTVGTEAFF. The DNA for the CDR3 is TGTGCCAGCAGTTACTCGACAGTGGGCACTGAAGCTTTCTTT.

The chain has TRBV7-2 and TRBJ1-1, with D maybe TRBD1 (5 bases). Germline V gene lookup returns CDR1 SGHTA and CDR2 FQGNSA. The V end lost 3 bases, the J end lost 4 bases, and 9 bases lay between the germline ends. This CDR3 has 13 amino acids. CDR3 protein: CASSFGGTTEAFF. In DNA form, the CDR3 reads TGTGCCAGCAGCTTTGGGGGAACCACTGAAGCTTTCTTT.

V usage is TRBV12-5 and J usage is TRBJ2-2; D is unclear. Looked up from germline, CDR1 is LGHNT and CDR2 is FRNRAP. Deletions cut 1 base from V and 6 bases from J, with 15 bases between. CDR3 length equals 16 residues. CDR3 sequence: CASGLDPIFGSGELFF. The DNA of the CDR3 is TGTGCTAGTGGTTTGGACCCAATTTTCGGGTCCGGGGAGCTGTTTTTT.

The V and J genes are TRBV15 and TRBJ1-1; D uncertain. Germline V gives CDR1 LNHNV, CDR2 YYDKDF (reference sequence). Trimming removed 3 bases from V and 1 base from J, with 9 bases in between. CDR3 length: 14 residues. CDR3 loop: CATSRSRGNTEAFF. CDR3 in DNA: TGTGCCACCAGCAGGTCCCGGGGGAACACTGAAGCTTTCTTT.

For the CDR3, the DNA is TGTGCCTGGAGGAGGGGGTTTTTCAACACCGGGGAGCTGTTTTTT. Translation: CAWRRGFFNTGELFF. The chain is built from TRBV30 and TRBJ2-2, with D perhaps TRBD1 (6 bases). Per the germline V gene, CDR1 is GTSNPN and CDR2 is SVGIG (reference sequence). This CDR3 is built from 15 residues. V lost 3 bases, J lost 2 bases, and 13 bases lay in between. Full variable domain (outside the CDR3, taken from reference TRBV30 and TRBJ2-2): SQTIHQWPATLVQPVGSPLSLECTVEGTSNPNLYWYRQAAGRGLQLLFYSVGIGQISSEVPQNLSASRPQDRQFILSSKKLLLSDSGFYLCAWRRGFFNTGELFFGEGSRLTVL.

V gene TRBV3-1 (or the pseudogene TRBV3-2) combines with J gene TRBJ1-1; a possible D gene is TRBD1 (5 bases). V was clipped by 3 bases and J by 6 bases, with 14 bases between them. In germline, CDR1 is LGHDT, CDR2 YNNKEL (reference sequence). The CDR3 loop spans 14 amino acids. The chain's CDR3 is CASSQQGYVPEAFF. The CDR3 nucleotides are TGTGCCAGCAGCCAGCAGGGTTATGTCCCTGAAGCTTTCTTT.

The chain is built from TRBV19 and TRBJ2-7; D is perhaps TRBD1 or TRBD2 (6 bases each). The CDR3 runs to 14 residues. Germline V CDR1 and CDR2: LNHDA, SQIVND (reference sequence). Trimming removed 5 bases from V and 0 bases from J, with 11 bases in between. CDR3 amino acids: CASSPRDNSYEQYF. In DNA, the CDR3 is TGTGCCAGTAGTCCGCGGGACAACTCCTACGAGCAGTACTTC.

V is TRBV6-5 and J is TRBJ1-2, with 8 bases fitting TRBD1. From germline, CDR1 is MNHEY and CDR2 SVGAGI. This CDR3 is built from 14 residues. Unmatched junction bases numbered 10, after V lost 5 bases and J lost 8 bases. CDR3 sequence (DNA): TGTGCCAGCAGTACTCCCAGGGGGCAGCGGGGCTACACCTTC. This translates into CASSTPRGQRGYTF.

The V call is TRBV5-1, the J call TRBJ2-1; TRBD2 matches at 12 bases. CDR1 SGHRS and CDR2 YFSETQ come from the germline V gene. The trim removed 6 bases at V and 6 bases at J, leaving 16 bases unmatched. The length of the CDR3 is 18 residues. The CDR3: CASKSGTVTSGGVNEQFF. The CDR3 DNA reads as TGCGCCAGCAAGAGTGGGACGGTGACTAGCGGGGGTGTCAATGAGCAGTTCTTC.